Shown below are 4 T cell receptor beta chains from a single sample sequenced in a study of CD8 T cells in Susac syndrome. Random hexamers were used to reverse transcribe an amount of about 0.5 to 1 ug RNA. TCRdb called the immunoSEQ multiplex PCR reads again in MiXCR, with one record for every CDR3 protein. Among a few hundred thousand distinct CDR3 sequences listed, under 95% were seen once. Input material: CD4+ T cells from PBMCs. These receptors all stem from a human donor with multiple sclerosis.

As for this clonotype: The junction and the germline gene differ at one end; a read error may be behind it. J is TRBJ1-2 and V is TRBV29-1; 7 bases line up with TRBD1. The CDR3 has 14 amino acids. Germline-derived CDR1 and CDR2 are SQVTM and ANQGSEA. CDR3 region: CSGRTPGGNDGYTF. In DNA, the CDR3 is TGCAGCGGCCGCACCCCAGGGGGTAACGATGGCTACACCTTC.

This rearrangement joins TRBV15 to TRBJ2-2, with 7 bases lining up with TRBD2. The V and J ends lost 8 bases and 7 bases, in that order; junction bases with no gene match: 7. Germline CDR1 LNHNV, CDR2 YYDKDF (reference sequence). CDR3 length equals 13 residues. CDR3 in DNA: TGTGCCACCCGGGGGGTTTTCGGCGGGGAGCTGTTTTTT. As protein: CATRGVFGGELFF.

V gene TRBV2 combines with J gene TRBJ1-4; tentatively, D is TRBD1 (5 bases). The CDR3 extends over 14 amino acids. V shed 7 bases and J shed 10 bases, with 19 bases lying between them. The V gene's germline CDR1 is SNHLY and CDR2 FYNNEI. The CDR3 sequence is CASTAQGGRGKLFF. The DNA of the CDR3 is TGTGCCAGCACTGCTCAGGGAGGAAGGGGAAAACTGTTTTTT. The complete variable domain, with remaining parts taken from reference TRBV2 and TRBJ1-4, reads EPEVTQTPSHQVTQMGQEVILRCVPISNHLYFYWYRQILGQKVEFLVSFYNNEISEKSEIFDDQFSVERPDGSNFTLKIRSTKLEDSAMYFCASTAQGGRGKLFFGSGTQLSVL.

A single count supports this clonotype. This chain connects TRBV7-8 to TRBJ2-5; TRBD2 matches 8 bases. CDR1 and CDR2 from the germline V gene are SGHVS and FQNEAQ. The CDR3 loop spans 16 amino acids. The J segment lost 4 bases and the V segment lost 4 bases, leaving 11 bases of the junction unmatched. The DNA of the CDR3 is TGTGCCAGCAGCTCGCGGGGGGCCCCCGGTCTAGAGACCCAGTACTTC. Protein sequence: CASSSRGAPGLETQYF.